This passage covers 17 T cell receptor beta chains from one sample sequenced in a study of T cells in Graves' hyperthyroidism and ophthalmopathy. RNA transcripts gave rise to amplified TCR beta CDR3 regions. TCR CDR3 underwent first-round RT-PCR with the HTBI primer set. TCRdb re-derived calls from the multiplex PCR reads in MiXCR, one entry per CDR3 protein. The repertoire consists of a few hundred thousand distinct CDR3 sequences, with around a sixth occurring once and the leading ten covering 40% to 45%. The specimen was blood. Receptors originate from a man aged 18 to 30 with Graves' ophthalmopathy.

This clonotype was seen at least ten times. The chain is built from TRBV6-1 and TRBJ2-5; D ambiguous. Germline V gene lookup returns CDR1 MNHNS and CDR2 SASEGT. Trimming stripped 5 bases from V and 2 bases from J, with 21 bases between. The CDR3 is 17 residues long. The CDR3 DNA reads TGTGCCAGCAGTTCACCCCGCGGCACAGCCCGGCAAGAGACCCAGTACTTC. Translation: CASSSPRGTARQETQYF.

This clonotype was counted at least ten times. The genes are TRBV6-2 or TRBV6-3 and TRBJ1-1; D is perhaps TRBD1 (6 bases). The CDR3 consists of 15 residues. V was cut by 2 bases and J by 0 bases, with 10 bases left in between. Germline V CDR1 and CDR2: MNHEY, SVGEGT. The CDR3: CASSYGGGLNTEAFF. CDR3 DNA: TGTGCCAGCAGTTACGGAGGGGGATTGAACACTGAAGCTTTCTTT.

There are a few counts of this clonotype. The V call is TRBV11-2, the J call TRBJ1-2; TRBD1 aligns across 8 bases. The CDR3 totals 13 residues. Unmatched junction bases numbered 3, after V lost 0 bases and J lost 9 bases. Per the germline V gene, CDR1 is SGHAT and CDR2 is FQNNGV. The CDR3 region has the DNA TGTGCCAGCAGCTTAGAGGACAGGGAGCGCTACACCTTC. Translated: CASSLEDRERYTF.

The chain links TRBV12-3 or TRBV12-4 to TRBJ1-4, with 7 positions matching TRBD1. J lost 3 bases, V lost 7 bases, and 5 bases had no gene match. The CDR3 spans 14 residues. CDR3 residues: CASTRTGANEKLFF. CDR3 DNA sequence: TGTGCCAGCACCCGGACAGGAGCTAATGAAAAACTGTTTTTT.

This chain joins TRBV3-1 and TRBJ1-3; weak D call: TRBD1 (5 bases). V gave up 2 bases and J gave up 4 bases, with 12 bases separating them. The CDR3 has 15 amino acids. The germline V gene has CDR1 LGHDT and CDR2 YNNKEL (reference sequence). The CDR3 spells CASSQSRALGNTIYF. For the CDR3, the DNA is TGTGCCAGCAGCCAATCCAGGGCGCTCGGAAACACCATATATTTT.

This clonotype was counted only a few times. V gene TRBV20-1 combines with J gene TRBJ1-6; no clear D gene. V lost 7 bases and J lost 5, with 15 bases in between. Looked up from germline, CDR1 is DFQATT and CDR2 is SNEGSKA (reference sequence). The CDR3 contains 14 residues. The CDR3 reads CSVGGVADNSPLHF. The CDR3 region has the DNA TGCAGTGTAGGAGGTGTCGCGGATAATTCACCCCTCCACTTT.

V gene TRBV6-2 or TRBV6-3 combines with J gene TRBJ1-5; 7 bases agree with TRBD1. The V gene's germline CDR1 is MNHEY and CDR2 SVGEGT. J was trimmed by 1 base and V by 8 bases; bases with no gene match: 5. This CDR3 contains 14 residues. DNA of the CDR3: TGTGCCAGCCGACAGGGACAGAGCAATCAGCCCCAGCATTTT. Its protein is CASRQGQSNQPQHF.

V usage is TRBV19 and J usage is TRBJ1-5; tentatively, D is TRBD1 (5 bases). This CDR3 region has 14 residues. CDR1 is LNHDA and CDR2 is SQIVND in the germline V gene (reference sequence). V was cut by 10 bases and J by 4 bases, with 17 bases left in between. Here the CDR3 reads CATQWGTSNQPQHF. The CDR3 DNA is TGTGCCACCCAGTGGGGGACTTCGAATCAGCCCCAGCATTTT.

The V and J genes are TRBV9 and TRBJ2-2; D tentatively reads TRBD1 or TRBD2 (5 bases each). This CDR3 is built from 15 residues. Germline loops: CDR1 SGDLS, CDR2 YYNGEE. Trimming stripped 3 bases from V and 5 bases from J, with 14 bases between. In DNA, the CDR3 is TGTGCCAGCAGCGCCTCCGGGACCCAGACCGGGGAGCTGTTTTTT. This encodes CASSASGTQTGELFF. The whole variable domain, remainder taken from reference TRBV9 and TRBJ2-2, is DSGVTQTPKHLITATGQRVTLRCSPRSGDLSVYWYQQSLDQGLQFLIQYYNGEERAKGNILERFSAQQFPDLHSELNLSSLELGDSALYFCASSASGTQTGELFFGEGSRLTVL.

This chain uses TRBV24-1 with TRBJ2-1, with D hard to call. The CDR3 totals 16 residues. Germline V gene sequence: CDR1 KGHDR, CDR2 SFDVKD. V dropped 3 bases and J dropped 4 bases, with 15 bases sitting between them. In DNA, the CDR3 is TGTGCCACCAGTGATACTGGTGTAGGGTCATACAATGAGCAGTTCTTC. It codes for CATSDTGVGSYNEQFF.

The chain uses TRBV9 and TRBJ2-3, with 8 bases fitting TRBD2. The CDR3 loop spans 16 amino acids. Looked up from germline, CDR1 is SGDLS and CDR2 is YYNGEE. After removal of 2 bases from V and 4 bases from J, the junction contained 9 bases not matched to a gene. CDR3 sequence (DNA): TGTGCCAGCAGCGTGGCGGGGGGACTAGGGGCAGATACGCAGTATTTT. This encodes CASSVAGGLGADTQYF.

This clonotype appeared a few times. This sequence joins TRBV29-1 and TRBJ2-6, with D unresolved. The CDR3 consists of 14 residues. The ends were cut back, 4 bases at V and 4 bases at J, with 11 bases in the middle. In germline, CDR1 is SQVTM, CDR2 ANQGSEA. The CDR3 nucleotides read TGCAGCGTTGGAGTGAGCACCGGGGCCAACGTCCTGACTTTC. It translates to CSVGVSTGANVLTF.

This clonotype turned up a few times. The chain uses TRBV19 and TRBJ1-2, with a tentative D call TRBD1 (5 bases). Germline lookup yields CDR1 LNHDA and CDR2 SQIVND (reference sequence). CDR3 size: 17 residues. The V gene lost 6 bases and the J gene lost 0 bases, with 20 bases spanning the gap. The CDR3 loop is CASSQRGRDAANYGYTF. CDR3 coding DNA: TGTGCCAGTAGCCAAAGGGGCAGGGACGCCGCTAACTATGGCTACACCTTC.

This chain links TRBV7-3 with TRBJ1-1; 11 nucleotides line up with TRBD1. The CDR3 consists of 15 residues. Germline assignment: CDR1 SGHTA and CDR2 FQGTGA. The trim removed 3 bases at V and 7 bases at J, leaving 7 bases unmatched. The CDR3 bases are TGTGCCAGCAGCTTCCGACTGGACAGGGGGCTTGAAGCTTTCTTT. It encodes CASSFRLDRGLEAFF. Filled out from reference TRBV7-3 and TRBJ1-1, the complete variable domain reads GAGVSQTPSNKVTEKGKYVELRCDPISGHTALYWYRQSLGQGPEFLIYFQGTGAADDSGLPNDRFFAVRPEGSVSTLKIQRTERGDSAVYLCASSFRLDRGLEAFFGQGTRLTVV.

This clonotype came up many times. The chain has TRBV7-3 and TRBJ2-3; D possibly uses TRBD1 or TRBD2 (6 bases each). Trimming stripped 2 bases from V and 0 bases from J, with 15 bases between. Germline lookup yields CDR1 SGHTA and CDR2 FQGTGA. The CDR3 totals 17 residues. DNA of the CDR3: TGTGCCAGCAGCTTAGGTCTAGGAGGGGGGAGCACAGATACGCAGTATTTT. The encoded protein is CASSLGLGGGSTDTQYF. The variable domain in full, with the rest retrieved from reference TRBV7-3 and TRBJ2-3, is GAGVSQTPSNKVTEKGKYVELRCDPISGHTALYWYRQSLGQGPEFLIYFQGTGAADDSGLPNDRFFAVRPEGSVSTLKIQRTERGDSAVYLCASSLGLGGGSTDTQYFGPGTRLTVL.

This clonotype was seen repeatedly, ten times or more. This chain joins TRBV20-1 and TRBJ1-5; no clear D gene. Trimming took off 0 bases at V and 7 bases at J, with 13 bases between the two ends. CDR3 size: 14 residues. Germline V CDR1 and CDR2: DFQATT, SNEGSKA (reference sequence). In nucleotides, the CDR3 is TGCAGTGCTAGAGATTCGCTCGAACGGCAGCCCCAGCATTTT. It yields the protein CSARDSLERQPQHF.

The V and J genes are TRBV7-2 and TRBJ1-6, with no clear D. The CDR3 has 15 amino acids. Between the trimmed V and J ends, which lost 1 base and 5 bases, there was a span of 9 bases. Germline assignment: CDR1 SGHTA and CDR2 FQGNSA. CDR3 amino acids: CASSLGPVNNSPLHF. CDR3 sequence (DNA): TGTGCCAGCAGCTTAGGGCCGGTTAATAATTCACCCCTCCACTTT.